The TCR beta chain described here comes from a study of CD8 T cells in Susac syndrome. Germline V CDR1 and CDR2: SNHLY, FYNNEI. CDR3 length: 12 residues. V lost 5 bases and J lost 2, with 6 bases in between. Reverse transcription of about 0.45 to 1 ug RNA was carried out with random hexamers. TCRdb independently ran MiXCR on the immunoSEQ multiplex PCR reads; one entry per CDR3 protein. The table has around 170,000 distinct CDR3 sequences, 90% to 95% seen once. The chain combines TRBV2 with TRBJ1-1; D gene ambiguous. The origin of this receptor is a human donor with Susac syndrome. What was sequenced was CD4+ T cells from PBMCs. In nucleotides, the CDR3 is TGTGCCAGCAGTTACACCAACACTGAAGCTTTCTTT. Translating it yields CASSYTNTEAFF.